The 20 T cell receptor beta chains presented below share a single source sample, sequenced in a study of blood T cell repertoires in COVID-19. Data came from immunoSEQ multiplex PCR; TCRdb stores just in-frame clones and leaves some out. The sample yields fewer than 200,000 clones, roughly 85% seen once. Sequencing was done on a sample of peripheral blood. These TCRs come from a man aged 60 to 69 with active or convalescent COVID-19.

The DNA for the CDR3 is TGTGCCAGCAGCTTTCCCCTTTCAGGGGGCGCGGCTGAAGCTTTCTTT. Its protein is CASSFPLSGGAAEAFF. The rearrangement links TRBV7-9 to TRBJ1-1, with 8 bases identical to TRBD1. The ends lost 3 bases at V and 6 bases at J; junction bases unmatched: 12. This CDR3 is built from 16 residues. Germline V gives CDR1 SEHNR, CDR2 FQNEAQ (reference sequence).

The V gene is TRBV5-1, the J gene TRBJ2-7; 9 nucleotides agree with TRBD2. V shed 8 bases and J 2 bases; nucleotides not matched to a gene: 5. This CDR3 is built from 13 residues. The germline gives CDR1 SGHRS, CDR2 YFSETQ. CDR3 DNA sequence: TGCGCCAGGCGGCTAGCGGGGACCTACGAGCAGTACTTC. Protein: CARRLAGTYEQYF.

The V gene is TRBV6-2 or TRBV6-3, the J gene TRBJ1-6; D is undetermined. V was pared by 6 bases and J by 7 bases, with 22 bases between. The CDR3 is 17 residues long. Per germline, CDR1 MNHEY and CDR2 SVGEGT. The CDR3 reads CASSPGEGFARNSPLHF. Written as DNA, the CDR3 is TGTGCCAGCAGCCCTGGTGAAGGTTTTGCTAGGAATTCACCCCTCCACTTT.

This clone was seen only once. The V gene is TRBV6-5, the J gene TRBJ1-6, with 10 positions matching TRBD1. The trim removed 6 bases at V and 7 bases at J, leaving 6 bases unmatched. CDR1 is MNHEY and CDR2 is SVGAGI in the germline V gene. The CDR3 runs to 15 residues. The CDR3 reads CASRGTGASNSPLHF. Written as DNA, the CDR3 is TGTGCCAGCAGGGGGACAGGGGCATCGAATTCACCCCTCCACTTT.

This sequence joins TRBV6-5 and TRBJ1-1; D gene unclear. Trimming took 5 bases from V and 1 from J, leaving 8 bases between them. Germline CDR1 MNHEY, CDR2 SVGAGI. This CDR3 comprises 13 residues. This chain's CDR3 is CASSLSKNTEAFF. Written as DNA, the CDR3 is TGTGCCAGCAGTCTGTCTAAGAACACTGAAGCTTTCTTT.

The chain joins TRBV5-1 to TRBJ1-3; tentatively, D is TRBD1 (5 bases). Looked up from germline, CDR1 is SGHRS and CDR2 is YFSETQ. The CDR3 loop spans 14 amino acids. Trimming pared 7 bases from V and 1 base from J, leaving 12 bases between. CDR3 sequence: CASASQGSGNTIYF. As DNA, the CDR3 is TGCGCCAGCGCTTCCCAGGGATCTGGAAACACCATATATTTT.

The chain recombines TRBV2 with TRBJ1-6; no reliable D call. The CDR3 length is 15 residues. Germline loops: CDR1 SNHLY, CDR2 FYNNEI. Between the trimmed V and J ends, which lost 4 bases and 7 bases, there was a span of 14 bases. CDR3 sequence reads: CASSVESPFNSPLHF. DNA of the CDR3: TGTGCCAGCAGTGTGGAGTCCCCTTTCAATTCACCCCTCCACTTT.

The V and J genes are TRBV5-1 and TRBJ2-1, with D possibly matching TRBD1 (6 bases). This CDR3 region has 14 residues. Germline V gene data show CDR1 as SGHRS and CDR2 as YFSETQ. Trimming cost V 4 bases and J 7 bases, with 15 bases left between them. Here the CDR3 DNA reads TGCGCCAGCAGCCTGGTAGGGGGAAAGAATGAGCAGTTCTTC. It specifies CASSLVGGKNEQFF.

The chain is built from TRBV5-4 and TRBJ2-5; the match to TRBD2 covers 7 bases. Germline V gene data show CDR1 as SGHNT and CDR2 as YYREEE (reference sequence). The CDR3 length is 14 residues. J gave up 1 base and V 4 bases, and 4 bases lay outside the gene matches. The DNA for the CDR3 is TGTGCCAGCAGCGGAACTAGCGCCCAAGAGACCCAGTACTTC. It yields the protein CASSGTSAQETQYF.

This clone was detected only once. This chain links TRBV6-5 with TRBJ1-2; D perhaps matches TRBD1 (6 bases). Trimming stripped 5 bases from V and 5 bases from J, with 18 bases between. The length of the CDR3 is 15 residues. Germline V CDR1 and CDR2: MNHEY, SVGAGI. CDR3 nucleotides: TGTGCCAGCAGTCCTGATAGACAGGCCACATATGGCTACACCTTC. It encodes CASSPDRQATYGYTF.

CDR3 coding DNA: TGCAGTGCCAACCCCAGCTATGGCTACACCTTC. Translation: CSANPSYGYTF. The chain is built from TRBV20-1 and TRBJ1-2, with D uncertain. Germline V gene sequence: CDR1 DFQATT, CDR2 SNEGSKA (reference sequence). Between the trimmed V and J ends, which lost 6 bases and 4 bases, there was a span of 9 bases. This CDR3 spans 11 amino acids.

The chain recombines TRBV2 with TRBJ1-3; no definite D call. Trimming stripped 5 bases from V and 0 bases from J, with 11 bases between. The germline CDR1 and CDR2 sequences are SNHLY and FYNNEI. The length of the CDR3 is 15 residues. The chain's CDR3 is CASSFEGLSGNTIYF. The CDR3 DNA reads TGTGCCAGCAGTTTCGAGGGCCTCTCTGGAAACACCATATATTTT.

V gene TRBV9 combines with J gene TRBJ1-2; TRBD1 matches at 7 bases. V lost 4 bases, J lost 5 bases, and 5 bases stayed unmatched. Germline CDR1 SGDLS, CDR2 YYNGEE. The CDR3 spans 13 residues. CDR3 sequence reads: CASSQGGYYGYTF. CDR3 DNA sequence: TGTGCCAGCAGCCAAGGGGGCTATTATGGCTACACCTTC.

The genes are TRBV7-9 and TRBJ1-1, with D tentatively TRBD1 (5 bases). The CDR3 is 14 residues long. The germline gives CDR1 SEHNR, CDR2 FQNEAQ (reference sequence). The V and J ends lost 5 bases and 1 base respectively, with 11 bases between them. This CDR3 reads CASSRPTGNTEAFF. In DNA form, the CDR3 reads TGTGCCAGCAGCCGGCCAACAGGGAACACTGAAGCTTTCTTT.

The V call is TRBV7-2, the J call TRBJ2-5; a possible D gene is TRBD2 (7 bases). This CDR3 contains 15 residues. CDR1 SGHTA and CDR2 FQGNSA come from the germline V gene. The V gene lost 2 bases and the J gene lost 4 bases, with 14 bases spanning the gap. As DNA, the CDR3 is TGTGCCAGCAGCTTAACGGGGGGCCTTTCAGAGACCCAGTACTTC. Its protein is CASSLTGGLSETQYF.

In this sample, this clone turned up a few times. The chain employs TRBV4-1 and TRBJ1-6; D unclear. The CDR3 totals 17 residues. Trimming took off 2 bases at V and 7 bases at J, with 18 bases between the two ends. From germline, CDR1 is MGHRA and CDR2 YSYEKL. The CDR3 DNA reads as TGCGCCAGCAGCCAACCTTTGAGAGGTAGAGGGAATTCACCCCTCCACTTT. It specifies CASSQPLRGRGNSPLHF.

This clone appeared once. The genes are TRBV3-1 (or the pseudogene TRBV3-2) and TRBJ2-1; D possibly corresponds to TRBD1 (5 bases). V was trimmed by 4 bases and J by 9 bases, leaving 10 bases between them. Germline values: CDR1 LGHDT, CDR2 YNNKEL (reference sequence). The CDR3 length is 12 residues. CDR3 region: CASSLRGREQFF. In DNA form, the CDR3 reads TGTGCCAGCAGCCTAAGGGGCCGTGAGCAGTTCTTC.

This rearrangement joins TRBV30 to TRBJ1-5; no clear D. The CDR3 length is 15 residues. V lost 0 bases and J 2 bases, leaving 11 bases between the germline ends. Germline lookup yields CDR1 GTSNPN and CDR2 SVGIG (reference sequence). CDR3 sequence reads: CAWSVTRRGNQPQHF. The CDR3 DNA follows: TGTGCCTGGAGTGTAACCCGGAGGGGCAATCAGCCCCAGCATTTT.

This chain uses TRBV23-1 with TRBJ2-1; 9 nucleotides align to TRBD2. TRBV23-1 is identified as an open reading frame with a role that is uncertain. V lost 1 base, J lost 4 bases, and 8 bases stayed unmatched. The CDR3 has 17 residues. CDR3: CASSQWHRLAAYNEQFF. The CDR3 bases are TGCGCCAGCAGTCAATGGCACAGACTAGCGGCTTACAATGAGCAGTTCTTC.

The genes are TRBV5-5 and TRBJ2-3; D gene unclear. Germline V gene lookup returns CDR1 SGHKS and CDR2 YYEKEE (reference sequence). V was trimmed by 7 bases and J by 4 bases, leaving 13 bases between them. The CDR3 extends over 13 amino acids. The CDR3 DNA follows: TGTGCCAGCTCTACCCAGGTGGCAGATACGCAGTATTTT. It codes for CASSTQVADTQYF.